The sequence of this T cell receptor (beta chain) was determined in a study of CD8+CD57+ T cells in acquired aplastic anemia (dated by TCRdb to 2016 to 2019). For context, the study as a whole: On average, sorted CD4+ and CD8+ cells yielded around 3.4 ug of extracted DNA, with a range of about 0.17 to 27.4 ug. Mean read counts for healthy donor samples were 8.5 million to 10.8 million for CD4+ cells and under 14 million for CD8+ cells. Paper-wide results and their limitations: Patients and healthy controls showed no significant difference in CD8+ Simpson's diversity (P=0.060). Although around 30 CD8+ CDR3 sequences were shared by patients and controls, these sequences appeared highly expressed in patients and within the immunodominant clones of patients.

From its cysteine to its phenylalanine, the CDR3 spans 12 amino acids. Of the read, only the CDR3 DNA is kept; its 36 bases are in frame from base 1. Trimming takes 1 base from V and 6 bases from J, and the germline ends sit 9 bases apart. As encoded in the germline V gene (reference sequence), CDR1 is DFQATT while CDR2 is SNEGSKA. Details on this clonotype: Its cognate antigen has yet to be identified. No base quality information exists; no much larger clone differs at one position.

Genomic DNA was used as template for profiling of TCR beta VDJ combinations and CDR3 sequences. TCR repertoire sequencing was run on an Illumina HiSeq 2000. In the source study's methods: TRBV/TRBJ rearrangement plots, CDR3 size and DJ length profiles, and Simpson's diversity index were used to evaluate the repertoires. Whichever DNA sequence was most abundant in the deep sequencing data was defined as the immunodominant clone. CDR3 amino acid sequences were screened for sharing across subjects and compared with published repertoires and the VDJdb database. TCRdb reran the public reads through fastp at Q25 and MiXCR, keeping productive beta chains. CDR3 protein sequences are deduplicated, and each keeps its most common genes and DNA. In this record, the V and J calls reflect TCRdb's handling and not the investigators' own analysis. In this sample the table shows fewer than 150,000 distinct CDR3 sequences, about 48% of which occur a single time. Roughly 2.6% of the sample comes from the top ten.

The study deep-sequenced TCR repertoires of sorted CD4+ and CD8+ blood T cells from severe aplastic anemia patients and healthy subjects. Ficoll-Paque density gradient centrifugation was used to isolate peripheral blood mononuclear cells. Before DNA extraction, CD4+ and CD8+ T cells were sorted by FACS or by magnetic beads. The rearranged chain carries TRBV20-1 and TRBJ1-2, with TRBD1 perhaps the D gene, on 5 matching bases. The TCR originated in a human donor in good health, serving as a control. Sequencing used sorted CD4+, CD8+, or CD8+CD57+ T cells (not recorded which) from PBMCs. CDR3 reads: CSARGGADGYTF. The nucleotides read TGCAGTGCTAGAGGAGGGGCGGATGGCTACACCTTC.